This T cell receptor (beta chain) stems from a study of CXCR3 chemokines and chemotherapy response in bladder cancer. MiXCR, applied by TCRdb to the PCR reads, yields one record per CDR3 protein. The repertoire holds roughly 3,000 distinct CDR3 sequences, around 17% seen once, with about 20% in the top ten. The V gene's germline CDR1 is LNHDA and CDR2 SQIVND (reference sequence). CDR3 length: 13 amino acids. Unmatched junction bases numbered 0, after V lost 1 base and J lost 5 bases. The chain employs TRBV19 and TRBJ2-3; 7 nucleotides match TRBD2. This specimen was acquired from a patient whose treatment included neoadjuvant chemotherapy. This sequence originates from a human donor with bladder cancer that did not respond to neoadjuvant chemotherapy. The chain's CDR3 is CASSIAGGDTQYF. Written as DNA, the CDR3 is TGTGCCAGTAGTATAGCGGGGGGAGATACGCAGTATTTT.